The rows below give T cell receptor beta chains drawn from one sample of a study of T-cell memory formation after mild COVID-19. TCRdb redid the calling of the 5' RACE reads with MiXCR, one entry per CDR3 protein. Altogether roughly 250,000 distinct CDR3 sequences are present, 15% to 20% being singletons, with the ten largest covering more than 20%. What was sequenced was PBMCs or a T cell subset sorted from them (not recorded which). These receptors were taken from a man between 18 and 35 years old who had mild COVID-19 (a few samples of this study predate the infection). Cell type and time point are not known. CDR3s include the opening cysteine and the closing phenylalanine or tryptophan. D genes are given only for firm matches. A row's size may be missing; if present it is once, few, many or a size class.

d_call: NA
clone_size: few
v_call: TRBV5-1
j_call: TRBJ1-4
cdr3_nt: TGCGCCAGCAGCTTGGTATGGCCTCGGAATGAAAAACTGTTTTTT
cdr3_aa: CASSLVWPRNEKLFF

d_call: TRBD2
clone_size: few
v_call: TRBV27
j_call: TRBJ2-5
cdr3_nt: TGTGCCAGCAGCCCTCTTCGGATGAGCGGGGCGCTGAGTTTCCAAGAGACCCAGTACTTC
cdr3_aa: CASSPLRMSGALSFQETQYF

d_call: TRBD2
clone_size: few
v_call: TRBV10-3
j_call: TRBJ2-1
cdr3_nt: TGTGCTACCATAGCGGGGGGGCAGGGTGAGCAGTTCTTC
cdr3_aa: CATIAGGQGEQFF

d_call: TRBD1
clone_size: few
v_call: TRBV19
j_call: TRBJ2-4
cdr3_nt: TGTGCCAGTAGTGGGACAGGGAGGATGGAAAACATTCAGTACTTC
cdr3_aa: CASSGTGRMENIQYF

d_call: NA
clone_size: NA
v_call: TRBV4-3
j_call: TRBJ1-4
cdr3_nt: TGCGCCAGCAGCCAAGGGGGGATTTGGGCTAATGAAAAACTGTTTTTT
cdr3_aa: CASSQGGIWANEKLFF

d_call: NA
clone_size: many
v_call: TRBV7-2
j_call: TRBJ1-1
cdr3_nt: TGTGCCAGCACCGTATTGACAGGACGGGGAAGGAACACTGAAGCTTTCTTT
cdr3_aa: CASTVLTGRGRNTEAFF

d_call: TRBD1
clone_size: few
v_call: TRBV4-3
j_call: TRBJ1-2
cdr3_nt: TGCGCCAGCAGCCAAGGACAGGGGGCCTGGCCCTATGGCTACACCTTC
cdr3_aa: CASSQGQGAWPYGYTF

d_call: NA
clone_size: few
v_call: TRBV5-1
j_call: TRBJ2-5
cdr3_nt: TGCGCCAGCAGCGGGGGTGAGGAAGAGACCCAGTACTTC
cdr3_aa: CASSGGEEETQYF

d_call: TRBD1
clone_size: NA
v_call: TRBV6-5
j_call: TRBJ1-1
cdr3_nt: TGTGCCAGCAGTTTCTCCGGGACAGCACGAGAAGCTTTCTTT
cdr3_aa: CASSFSGTAREAFF

d_call: NA
clone_size: few
v_call: TRBV4-2
j_call: TRBJ1-1
cdr3_nt: TGTGCCAGCAGCCGGGGGGACCCATCCATGAACACTGAAGCTTTCTTT
cdr3_aa: CASSRGDPSMNTEAFF

d_call: NA
clone_size: NA
v_call: TRBV4-3
j_call: TRBJ1-5
cdr3_nt: TGCGCCAGCAGCCAGTCTTGGTCGGCGGTCAGCCAGCCCCAGCATTTT
cdr3_aa: CASSQSWSAVSQPQHF

d_call: NA
clone_size: NA
v_call: TRBV7-2
j_call: TRBJ1-3
cdr3_nt: TGTGCCAGCAGCTTAAAGGGGTCCGGAAACACCATATATTTT
cdr3_aa: CASSLKGSGNTIYF

d_call: TRBD2
clone_size: NA
v_call: TRBV6-6
j_call: TRBJ2-1
cdr3_nt: TGTGCCAGCACAGCGGGGACCTACAATGAGCAGTTCTTC
cdr3_aa: CASTAGTYNEQFF

d_call: TRBD1
clone_size: many
v_call: TRBV7-2
j_call: TRBJ2-1
cdr3_nt: TGTGCCAGCAGCTTCCAGACGACAGGGATGTTGTTCTTC
cdr3_aa: CASSFQTTGMLFF

d_call: NA
clone_size: few
v_call: TRBV20-1
j_call: TRBJ2-1
cdr3_nt: TGCAGTGCTAGAGATCCAGAGAGGGCTTACAATGAGCAGTTCTTC
cdr3_aa: CSARDPERAYNEQFF

d_call: NA
clone_size: few
v_call: TRBV4-1
j_call: TRBJ2-3
cdr3_nt: TGCGCCAGCAGCCAACGACCGGGGGCAGGGACCACAGATACGCAGTATTTT
cdr3_aa: CASSQRPGAGTTDTQYF

d_call: TRBD2
clone_size: NA
v_call: TRBV20-1
j_call: TRBJ2-5
cdr3_nt: TGCAGTGCTAGTCCTGCGGGGGCCCAGTACTTC
cdr3_aa: CSASPAGAQYF

d_call: NA
clone_size: NA
v_call: TRBV10-3
j_call: TRBJ2-2
cdr3_nt: TGTGCCATCAACGGGGGCATTAACACCGGGGAGCTGTTTTTT
cdr3_aa: CAINGGINTGELFF

d_call: TRBD2
clone_size: few
v_call: TRBV9
j_call: TRBJ2-1
cdr3_nt: TGTGCCAGCAGCGCCTACCGGACTAGCGATCGGGAGCAACAGTTCTTC
cdr3_aa: CASSAYRTSDREQQFF

d_call: NA
clone_size: many
v_call: TRBV6-5
j_call: TRBJ2-7
cdr3_nt: TGTGCCAGCACCCAGAGAGGGACCTCCTACGAGCAGTACTTC
cdr3_aa: CASTQRGTSYEQYF

d_call: TRBD1
clone_size: few
v_call: TRBV27
j_call: TRBJ2-7
cdr3_nt: TGTGCCAGCAGTCCTGAAACAGGGGCCTACGAGCAGTACTTC
cdr3_aa: CASSPETGAYEQYF

d_call: NA
clone_size: NA
v_call: TRBV7-9
j_call: TRBJ1-4
cdr3_nt: TGTGCCAGCAGCTTCGCGCAGGGGACTAATGAAAAACTGTTTTTT
cdr3_aa: CASSFAQGTNEKLFF

d_call: TRBD2
clone_size: NA
v_call: TRBV20-1
j_call: TRBJ2-5
cdr3_nt: TGCAGTGCGGAGTTAGCGGGCCAAGAGACCCAGTACTTC
cdr3_aa: CSAELAGQETQYF

d_call: TRBD2
clone_size: many
v_call: TRBV7-2
j_call: TRBJ2-1
cdr3_nt: TGTGCCAGCAGCTTAGTGTCTAGCGGGGGGATATATGAGCAGTTCTTC
cdr3_aa: CASSLVSSGGIYEQFF

d_call: NA
clone_size: NA
v_call: TRBV7-9
j_call: TRBJ2-3
cdr3_nt: TGTGCCAGCAGCCATAGCGGTTCAGGGTCCAGTTTCACAGATACGCAGTATTTT
cdr3_aa: CASSHSGSGSSFTDTQYF

d_call: NA
clone_size: few
v_call: TRBV5-1
j_call: TRBJ2-5
cdr3_nt: TGCGCCAGCAGCTTGGGGTCCCCAGGCGCAAGAGAGACCCAGTACTTC
cdr3_aa: CASSLGSPGARETQYF

d_call: TRBD1
clone_size: NA
v_call: TRBV5-1
j_call: TRBJ1-1
cdr3_nt: TGCGCCAGCAGCTTTGACAGGGTTATGAACACTGAAGCTTTCTTT
cdr3_aa: CASSFDRVMNTEAFF

d_call: NA
clone_size: NA
v_call: TRBV10-2
j_call: TRBJ2-7
cdr3_nt: TGCGCCAGCAGTGATAACATGAGGACTTACGAGCAGTACTTC
cdr3_aa: CASSDNMRTYEQYF

d_call: TRBD2
clone_size: NA
v_call: TRBV7-8
j_call: TRBJ2-7
cdr3_nt: TGTGCCAGCAGCCCGACCTTGGGAGGGGCCGCCCCCTACGAGCAGTACTTC
cdr3_aa: CASSPTLGGAAPYEQYF

d_call: NA
clone_size: NA
v_call: TRBV5-6
j_call: TRBJ1-1
cdr3_nt: TGTGCCAGCAGACGGACGGGACGGACGAGGGATGCTTTCTTT
cdr3_aa: CASRRTGRTRDAFF

d_call: NA
clone_size: NA
v_call: TRBV9
j_call: TRBJ2-3
cdr3_nt: TGTGCCAGCAGCGTCTGGGGGACCGGGGATACGCAGTATTTT
cdr3_aa: CASSVWGTGDTQYF

d_call: TRBD2
clone_size: NA
v_call: TRBV15
j_call: TRBJ2-1
cdr3_nt: TGTGCCACCAGCAGAGCAACCCGGACTAGGTACCAGGGTGAGCAGTTCTTC
cdr3_aa: CATSRATRTRYQGEQFF

d_call: NA
clone_size: NA
v_call: TRBV28
j_call: TRBJ1-1
cdr3_nt: TGTGCCAGCACCGGGGCCCGTGAAGCTTTCTTT
cdr3_aa: CASTGAREAFF

d_call: NA
clone_size: few
v_call: TRBV4-2
j_call: TRBJ1-5
cdr3_nt: TGTGCCAGCAGCCATGGGGGCGACCAGTATCAGCCCCAGCATTTT
cdr3_aa: CASSHGGDQYQPQHF

d_call: NA
clone_size: NA
v_call: TRBV21-1
j_call: TRBJ1-2
cdr3_nt: TGTGCCAGCAGCTCCCCGTCGGGGTCGGGCAACTATGGCTACACCTTC
cdr3_aa: CASSSPSGSGNYGYTF

d_call: NA
clone_size: few
v_call: TRBV5-1
j_call: TRBJ2-6
cdr3_nt: TGCGCCAGCAGCTCCACAGGGTTTGGGGCCAACGTCCTGACTTTC
cdr3_aa: CASSSTGFGANVLTF

d_call: NA
clone_size: NA
v_call: TRBV4-2
j_call: TRBJ2-7
cdr3_nt: TGTGCCAGCAGCCAAGGGACAGTTACCTACGAGCAGTACTTC
cdr3_aa: CASSQGTVTYEQYF

d_call: NA
clone_size: NA
v_call: TRBV11-2
j_call: TRBJ2-1
cdr3_nt: TGTGCCAGCAGCCAGGCGCGTCACAATGAGCAGTTCTTC
cdr3_aa: CASSQARHNEQFF

d_call: TRBD1
clone_size: few
v_call: TRBV4-1
j_call: TRBJ2-3
cdr3_nt: TGCGCCAGCAGCCGCCCGCCCGGACAGGGATACCCAGATACGCAGTATTTT
cdr3_aa: CASSRPPGQGYPDTQYF

d_call: TRBD2
clone_size: NA
v_call: TRBV15
j_call: TRBJ2-3
cdr3_nt: TGTGCCACCAGCAGGTCGGGACTAGCAACAGATACGCAGTATTTT
cdr3_aa: CATSRSGLATDTQYF

d_call: TRBD2
clone_size: NA
v_call: TRBV7-9
j_call: TRBJ2-1
cdr3_nt: TGTGCCAGCAGCCCACCTCTGGGCATCTTACGGGGGGGCCTAAATGAGCAGTTCTTC
cdr3_aa: CASSPPLGILRGGLNEQFF

d_call: NA
clone_size: few
v_call: TRBV19
j_call: TRBJ1-2
cdr3_nt: TGTGCCAGTAGGTGGGACAAGGAGAAGGATGGCTACACCTTC
cdr3_aa: CASRWDKEKDGYTF

d_call: NA
clone_size: NA
v_call: TRBV6-5
j_call: TRBJ1-3
cdr3_nt: TGTGCCAGCAGTTACTCGATCATCTCTGGAAACACCATATATTTT
cdr3_aa: CASSYSIISGNTIYF

d_call: TRBD1
clone_size: NA
v_call: TRBV6-5
j_call: TRBJ2-7
cdr3_nt: TGTGCCAGCTCCGGGACAGTTCCTTACGAGCAGTACTTC
cdr3_aa: CASSGTVPYEQYF

d_call: NA
clone_size: NA
v_call: TRBV7-9
j_call: TRBJ2-7
cdr3_nt: TGTGCCAGCAGCTCCCTTCCGGGGAACTCCTACGAGCAGTACTTC
cdr3_aa: CASSSLPGNSYEQYF

d_call: NA
clone_size: NA
v_call: TRBV30
j_call: TRBJ1-5
cdr3_nt: TGTGCCTGGAGTGTATTACAGAATCAGCCCCAGCATTTT
cdr3_aa: CAWSVLQNQPQHF

d_call: TRBD1
clone_size: NA
v_call: TRBV4-2
j_call: TRBJ1-1
cdr3_nt: TGTGCCAGCAGCCAAGGGGGGACAGGGGGGTCCACTGAGGCTTTCTTT
cdr3_aa: CASSQGGTGGSTEAFF

d_call: NA
clone_size: few
v_call: TRBV5-1
j_call: TRBJ1-1
cdr3_nt: TGCGCCAGCAGCCAATTGTGGGGGCAGAACACTGAAGCTTTCTTT
cdr3_aa: CASSQLWGQNTEAFF

d_call: NA
clone_size: few
v_call: TRBV10-3
j_call: TRBJ2-3
cdr3_nt: TGTGCCATCAACGTACAGGGAGGGGGCACAGATACGCAGTATTTT
cdr3_aa: CAINVQGGGTDTQYF

d_call: NA
clone_size: few
v_call: TRBV27
j_call: TRBJ1-1
cdr3_nt: TGTGCCAGCAGTAGCGGGGGCCTGAACACTGAAGCTTTCTTT
cdr3_aa: CASSSGGLNTEAFF

d_call: NA
clone_size: few
v_call: TRBV7-9
j_call: TRBJ2-5
cdr3_nt: TGTGCCAGCAGCTTAGACAGGGTCGAGACCCAGTACTTC
cdr3_aa: CASSLDRVETQYF